Below are 3 T cell receptor beta chains sequenced from a single sample in a study of T cells in Graves' hyperthyroidism and ophthalmopathy. There were TCR beta CDR3 regions amplified from RNA transcripts. The HTBI set primed first-round TCR CDR3 RT-PCR. A single record per CDR3 protein comes from TCRdb applying MiXCR to the multiplex PCR reads. The data contain under 350,000 distinct CDR3 sequences, 15% to 20% of them singletons. The sequencing sample was made of blood. These receptors were obtained from a woman aged 45-65 years with Graves' hyperthyroidism.

This clonotype was found many times. The J gene is TRBJ2-7, the V gene TRBV2; perhaps D is TRBD1 or TRBD2 (6 bases each). The V and J ends lost 7 bases and 3 bases respectively, with 19 bases between them. This CDR3 contains 15 residues. Germline V gene lookup returns CDR1 SNHLY and CDR2 FYNNEI. CDR3: CASTGGPGRSYEQYV. In nucleotides, the CDR3 is TGTGCCAGCACCGGGGGCCCAGGGAGAAGCTACGAGCAGTACGTC.

The V call is TRBV5-1, the J call TRBJ1-1; TRBD1 agrees at 9 bases. The CDR3 totals 18 residues. Germline V gene lookup returns CDR1 SGHRS and CDR2 YFSETQ. Unmatched junction bases numbered 12, after V lost 0 bases and J lost 3 bases. The CDR3 protein is CASSLGFSGTGRYTEAFF. CDR3 in DNA: TGCGCCAGCAGCTTGGGATTTAGCGGGACAGGGAGGTACACTGAAGCTTTCTTT.

This chain uses TRBV28 with TRBJ1-4, with D hard to call. There are 14 residues in the CDR3. Trimming cost V 3 bases and J 0 bases, with 5 bases left between them. Germline CDR1 MDHEN, CDR2 SYDVKM. The CDR3 reads CASSFSPTNEKLFF. CDR3 in DNA: TGTGCCAGCAGTTTCTCACCAACTAATGAAAAACTGTTTTTT. Full variable domain (outside the CDR3, taken from reference TRBV28 and TRBJ1-4): DVKVTQSSRYLVKRTGEKVFLECVQDMDHENMFWYRQDPGLGLRLIYFSYDVKMKEKGDIPEGYSVSREKKERFSLILESASTNQTSMYLCASSFSPTNEKLFFGSGTQLSVL.